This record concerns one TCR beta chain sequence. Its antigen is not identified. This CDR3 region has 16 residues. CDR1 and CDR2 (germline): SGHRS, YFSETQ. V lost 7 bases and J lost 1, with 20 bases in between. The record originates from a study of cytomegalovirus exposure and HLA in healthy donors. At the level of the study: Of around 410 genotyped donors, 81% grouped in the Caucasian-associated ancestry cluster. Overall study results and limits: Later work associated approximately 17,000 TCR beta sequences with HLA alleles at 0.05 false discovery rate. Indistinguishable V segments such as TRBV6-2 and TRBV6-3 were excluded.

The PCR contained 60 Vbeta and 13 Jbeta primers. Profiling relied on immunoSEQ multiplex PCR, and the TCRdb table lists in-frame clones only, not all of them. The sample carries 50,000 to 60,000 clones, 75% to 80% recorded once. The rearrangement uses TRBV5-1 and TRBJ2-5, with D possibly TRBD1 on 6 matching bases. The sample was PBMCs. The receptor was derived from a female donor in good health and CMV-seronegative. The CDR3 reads CASRIILSTGQETQYF. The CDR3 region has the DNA TGCGCCAGCCGTATAATCCTATCGACAGGCCAAGAGACCCAGTACTTC.